The next 21 T cell receptor beta chains were all read from a single sample in a study of tumor-infiltrating lymphocytes in primary liver carcinoma. Taking about 17-31 mg of unsorted bulk tissue, the authors co-extracted RNA and DNA. A constant-region primer served to make TCR beta cDNA from roughly 480 ng total RNA. Libraries of TCR beta came from three nested multiplex PCR rounds with slightly modified ARM-PCR. The opening two PCR rounds, around 9 cycles each, paired TRBV1-TRBV30 forward primers with a C-beta reverse primer. TCRdb reanalysed the multiplex PCR reads using MiXCR and keeps one entry per CDR3 protein. This table holds roughly 100,000 distinct CDR3 sequences, around 83% found once. Material for sequencing was liver tumor tissue from sampling region 3. The subset is: tumor region T3, left-lateral pole. Source of these receptors: a man between 40 and 49 years old with primary liver carcinoma and hepatitis B virus infection.

The chain couples TRBV6-6 to TRBJ1-5; the D gene is possibly TRBD1 (6 bases). The germline V and J ends were trimmed by 4 bases and 0 bases, with 22 bases remaining between them. Germline V gene sequence: CDR1 MNHNY, CDR2 SVGAGI (reference sequence). The CDR3 runs to 19 residues. The CDR3 spells CASSSLRGPIGDSNQPQHF. DNA for the CDR3: TGTGCCAGCAGTTCGCTACGGGGGCCGATAGGGGATAGCAATCAGCCCCAGCATTTT.

With regard to this clonotype: This likely comes from a read error, as the CDR3 has no conserved phenylalanine or tryptophan at its end. The rearrangement joins TRBV29-1 to TRBJ1-1; possibly TRBD1 for D (5 bases). Trimming removed 4 bases from V and 0 bases from J, with 15 bases in between. Germline V gene sequence: CDR1 SQVTM, CDR2 ANQGSEA. The CDR3 spans 15 residues. The CDR3 region is CSVAGSWVMNTEAFI. CDR3 sequence (DNA): TGCAGCGTTGCAGGGAGCTGGGTGATGAACACTGAAGCTTTCATT.

V is TRBV4-2 and J is TRBJ2-1, with D possibly TRBD2 on 5 matching bases. Per the germline V gene, CDR1 is LGHNA and CDR2 is YNFKEQ. V gave up 0 bases and J gave up 4 bases, with 13 bases separating them. This CDR3 region has 16 residues. As DNA, the CDR3 is TGTGCCAGCAGCCAAGAATTCAGGAGGAGTTACAATGAGCAGTTCTTC. This codes for CASSQEFRRSYNEQFF.

Comments on this clonotype: The junction differs from germline at one of its ends, possibly a read error. In DNA form, the CDR3 reads TGCAGCGTCAAGTTTGGACAGTCGATCTATGGTTACGTCTTC. Translation gives CSVKFGQSIYGYVF. This chain connects TRBV29-1 to TRBJ1-2, with a tentative D call TRBD1 (6 bases). Germline V gene lookup returns CDR1 SQVTM and CDR2 ANQGSEA. The CDR3 is made up of 14 amino acids.

The rearrangement uses TRBV4-2 and TRBJ2-5; either TRBD1 or TRBD2 may supply D (5 bases each). CDR1 and CDR2 (germline): LGHNA, YNFKEQ. This CDR3 spans 15 amino acids. V was clipped by 3 bases and J by 9 bases, with 20 bases between them. CDR3 in DNA: TGTGCCAGCAGCCAGGGGGACGTTGTGGAGGAGGCCCAGTACTTC. Translating it yields CASSQGDVVEEAQYF.

Points on this clonotype: Because it lacks the conserved phenylalanine or tryptophan at the end, this CDR3 is likely a read error. DNA of the CDR3: TGTGCCAGCAGCTTAAGACAAGTGGGTGACTCGAGCGAGACCCAGTACATC. Its translation: CASSLRQVGDSSETQYI. This chain uses TRBV11-2 with TRBJ2-5, with unresolved D. Per the germline V gene, CDR1 is SGHAT and CDR2 is FQNNGV. The length of the CDR3 is 17 residues. V was shortened by 2 bases and J by 5 bases, with 21 bases between the two germline ends.

There are many counts of this clonotype. This chain links TRBV5-8 with TRBJ2-1, with D possibly TRBD1 on 6 matching bases. V dropped 4 bases and J dropped 5 bases, with 28 bases sitting between them. The CDR3 has 19 amino acids. The V gene's germline CDR1 is SGHTS and CDR2 YDEGEE. The CDR3 DNA reads TGTGCCAGCAGCCTCAACCCTTTGGCTTTCGCAGGGGAAAACAATGAGCAGTTCTTC. Its protein product is CASSLNPLAFAGENNEQFF.

This clonotype came up many times. The chain has TRBV28 and TRBJ2-5; 7 nucleotides line up with TRBD1. This CDR3 comprises 15 residues. The V gene end was trimmed by 6 bases and the J gene end by 2 bases; junction bases not matched to a gene: 9. Germline V gene data show CDR1 as MDHEN and CDR2 as SYDVKM. The CDR3: CASSRRQGWQETQYF. In DNA, the CDR3 is TGTGCCAGCAGCCGGAGACAGGGTTGGCAAGAGACCCAGTACTTC.

This clonotype appeared a single time. The junction and the germline gene differ at one end; a read error may be behind it. V gene TRBV5-5 combines with J gene TRBJ2-3, with 8 bases aligning to TRBD1. The CDR3 runs to 17 residues. Germline V lookup: CDR1 SGHKS, CDR2 YYEKEE (reference sequence). The CDR3 coding sequence is TGTGCCAGCAGCTTGCTTCAGGGGGCGGTACGCAAAGATACGCAGTACTTT. This sequence encodes CASSLLQGAVRKDTQYF.

Details on this clonotype: It is likely a read error, because the conserved phenylalanine at the end of the CDR3 is missing. The chain has TRBV6-5 and TRBJ2-3; 12 bases map to TRBD2. CDR3 length: 15 residues. CDR1 MNHEY and CDR2 SVGAGI come from the germline V gene. The CDR3 sequence is CASNTGLAGTDMQYL. DNA of the CDR3: TGTGCCAGCAACACAGGACTAGCGGGAACAGATATGCAGTATCTT.

The chain is built from TRBV11-2 and TRBJ1-5; tentatively, D is TRBD1 (6 bases). V lost 5 bases and J 1 base, leaving 18 bases between the germline ends. The CDR3 sequence is 17 residues long. The germline V gene has CDR1 SGHAT and CDR2 FQNNGV. CDR3 DNA sequence: TGTGCCAGCAGCGTAATTGGGGTAACAGGGAGCAATCAGCCCCAGCATTTT. Its protein is CASSVIGVTGSNQPQHF. Combining the CDR3 with reference TRBV11-2 and TRBJ1-5 gives the whole variable domain EAGVAQSPRYKIIEKRQSVAFWCNPISGHATLYWYQQILGQGPKLLIQFQNNGVVDDSQLPKDRFSAERLKGVDSTLKIQPAKLEDSAVYLCASSVIGVTGSNQPQHFGDGTRLSIL.

As regards this clonotype: The junction and the germline gene differ at one end; a read error may be behind it. J is TRBJ1-5 and V is TRBV4-3; D remains ambiguous. The CDR3 covers 13 residues. Germline lookup yields CDR1 LGHNA and CDR2 YSLEER. CDR3 region: CASSQSTEQPQHF. CDR3 in DNA: TGCGCAAGCAGCCAGTCCACGGAGCAGCCCCAGCATTTT.

Remarks on this clonotype: The germline gene is not matched at one end of the junction; a read error may be the cause. The rearrangement uses TRBV7-9 and TRBJ2-7; 7 bases align to TRBD1. Per the germline V gene, CDR1 is SEHNR and CDR2 is FQNEAQ (reference sequence). The CDR3 contains 13 residues. In DNA, the CDR3 is TGTACCTGCAGCCATGACAGGGTCTACGAGCATTACTTC. This sequence encodes CTCSHDRVYEHYF. Full variable domain (remainder filled in from reference TRBV7-9 and TRBJ2-7): DTGVSQNPRHKITKRGQNVTFRCDPISEHNRLYWYRQTLGQGPEFLTYFQNEAQLEKSRLLSDRFSAERPKGSFSTLEIQRTEQGDSAMYLCTCSHDRVYEHYFGPGTRLTVT.

With respect to this clonotype: The conserved phenylalanine or tryptophan is not found at the CDR3 terminus, so this likely reflects a read error. The DNA is omitted, as the CDR3 cannot be located on it reliably, and the CDR3 follows TCRdb's listing. V is TRBV29-1 and J is TRBJ2-5; the tabulated D call, TRBD1, remains unverified against the DNA. Counting both end residues, the CDR3 totals 12 amino acids. In germline, CDR1 is SQVTM, CDR2 ANQGSEA. The CDR3 region is CSASGAQETQCL.

This clonotype appeared many times. V gene TRBV6-5 combines with J gene TRBJ2-1, with 15 bases lining up with TRBD2. The CDR3 is 17 amino acids. Germline V gene sequence: CDR1 MNHEY, CDR2 SVGAGI. V was pared by 1 base and J by 9 bases, with 7 bases of the junction left unmatched. The CDR3 coding sequence is TGTGCCAGCAGTTACTTTCCGGGACTAGCGGGAGGAGGTGAGCAGTTCTTC. Residues: CASSYFPGLAGGGEQFF.

This clonotype was seen just once. At one of its ends the junction is not consistent with the germline gene, which may arise from a read error. The chain has TRBV12-3 or TRBV12-4 and TRBJ2-1; the D is unclear. There are 13 residues in the CDR3. The CDR3 spells CASADQSGNERFF. CDR3 sequence (DNA): TGTGCCAGCGCCGACCAGAGTGGCAATGAGCGGTTCTTC.

As regards this clonotype: This sequence may be a read error, since a much larger clone differs from it by one base. The chain uses TRBV28 and TRBJ1-2, with D possibly being TRBD1 (6 bases). V lost 8 bases, J lost 0 bases, and 16 bases lay in between. The CDR3 contains 15 residues. Germline lookup yields CDR1 MDHEN and CDR2 SYDVKM. DNA of the CDR3: TGTGCCAGCCGTGCACAGGGCCTAGCTAACTATGGCTACACCTTC. This codes for CASRAQGLANYGYTF.

This chain connects TRBV5-6 to TRBJ2-1; 9 nucleotides align to TRBD2. The CDR3 covers 16 residues. Unmatched junction bases numbered 11, after V lost 5 bases and J lost 5 bases. Germline CDR1 and CDR2: SGHDT and YYEEEE. CDR3: CASSPSGGGRDNEQFF. In DNA form, the CDR3 reads TGTGCCAGCAGTCCGTCTGGGGGCGGGAGGGACAATGAGCAGTTCTTC.

The rearrangement joins TRBV30 to TRBJ2-1; the D is unclear. The V end lost 5 bases, the J end lost 1 base, and 12 bases lay between the germline ends. The CDR3 has 14 amino acids. The germline V gene has CDR1 GTSNPN and CDR2 SVGIG (reference sequence). CDR3: CAWEDRASYNEQFF. The CDR3 DNA sequence: TGTGCCTGGGAGGATAGGGCATCCTACAATGAGCAGTTCTTC. The whole variable domain, filled in from reference TRBV30 and TRBJ2-1, reads SQTIHQWPATLVQPVGSPLSLECTVEGTSNPNLYWYRQAAGRGLQLLFYSVGIGQISSEVPQNLSASRPQDRQFILSSKKLLLSDSGFYLCAWEDRASYNEQFFGPGTRLTVL.

This clonotype has just one count. Relative to the germline gene, one junction end is altered; a read error may explain this. The chain couples TRBV6-5 to TRBJ2-3; D gene unclear. From germline, CDR1 is MNHEY and CDR2 SVGAGI. This CDR3 is built from 11 residues. The CDR3 sequence: CASGKWDTHYF. The CDR3 DNA sequence: TGTGCCAGTGGTAAGTGGGATACGCATTATTTT.

A note on this clonotype: The junction does not match germline at one end; this may be a read error. This rearrangement joins TRBV4-2 to TRBJ1-3, with D possibly matching TRBD1 (5 bases). This CDR3 spans 18 amino acids. Germline lookup yields CDR1 LGHNA and CDR2 YNFKEQ. CDR3 sequence (DNA): TGTGCCAGCAGCCGGGAGCCAAGAAGGACAAGGGCTGGAAACTCCATATATTTT. It yields the protein CASSREPRRTRAGNSIYF.